The sequence of this TCR beta chain was determined in a study of T cells in Graves' hyperthyroidism and ophthalmopathy. Diagnoses rested on clinical symptoms, serum thyroxine and TRAb, thyroid ultrasound and orbital computed tomography. Any symptoms of ophthalmopathy came after the first hyperthyroidism diagnosis, from which the blood sample dates. From roughly 10 ml of fresh peripheral blood, PBMCs were isolated. Researchers amplified the TCR beta CDR3 regions from RNA transcripts. Primed by the HTBI set, a first-round RT-PCR was run on the TCR CDR3. Using its own MiXCR run on the multiplex PCR reads, TCRdb lists one record per CDR3 protein. The table includes 650,000 to 850,000 distinct CDR3 sequences, 18% detected once. Germline V gene lookup returns CDR1 MGHRA and CDR2 YSYEKL. CDR3 size: 15 residues. Regarding this clonotype: One end of the junction is discordant with germline, which a read error may explain.

The clonotype comes from a woman in her 50s with Graves' hyperthyroidism that later progressed to Graves' ophthalmopathy. The sample was blood. V gene TRBV4-1 combines with J gene TRBJ2-5, with 8 bases identical to TRBD2. The CDR3 sequence: CASSPVGSGEETQYF. The CDR3 nucleotides are TGTGCCAGCAGCCCAGTAGGTAGCGGGGAGGAGACCCAGTACTTC.